Each of the 9 T cell receptor beta chains below was sequenced from the same sample in a study of OX40 agonist ivuxolimab in advanced cancers. The method was immunoSEQ multiplex PCR; TCRdb's version includes in-frame clones alone and lacks a portion of them. This sample carries about 120,000 clones, about 92% of them seen once, and the ten largest clones take 0.27%. The specimen was CD4+ or CD8+ T cells sorted from blood, collected in a trial of the OX40 agonist ivuxolimab. The receptors were gathered from an adult with an advanced solid tumor such as melanoma, head and neck, liver or kidney cancer.

The J gene is TRBJ1-3, the V gene TRBV6-6; 7 nucleotides align to TRBD1. V lost 5 bases to trimming and J lost 0 bases; unmatched junction nucleotides: 7. The CDR3 extends over 16 amino acids. From germline, CDR1 is MNHNY and CDR2 SVGAGI (reference sequence). As DNA, the CDR3 is TGTGCCAGCAGTCAAAGACAGGGTCCCTCTGGAAACACCATATATTTT. It encodes CASSQRQGPSGNTIYF.

This sequence joins TRBV19 and TRBJ1-4; D unclear. V gave up 3 bases and J gave up 4 bases, with 12 bases separating them. CDR3 length: 15 amino acids. The germline V gene encodes CDR1 LNHDA and CDR2 SQIVND (reference sequence). CDR3 amino acids: CASSIMADHNEKLFF. DNA of the CDR3: TGTGCCAGTAGTATCATGGCCGATCATAATGAAAAACTGTTTTTT.

The chain recombines TRBV9 with TRBJ2-5, with D perhaps given as TRBD1 or TRBD2 (6 bases each). The CDR3 extends over 15 amino acids. Germline V gene sequence: CDR1 SGDLS, CDR2 YYNGEE. V lost 0 bases and J 0 bases, leaving 9 bases between the germline ends. The CDR3 protein is CASSVGGGYQETQYF. CDR3 nucleotides: TGTGCCAGCAGCGTAGGAGGGGGGTACCAAGAGACCCAGTACTTC.

The V gene is TRBV2, the J gene TRBJ2-5; D might be TRBD2 (5 bases). The CDR3 has 13 residues. CDR1 is SNHLY and CDR2 is FYNNEI in the germline V gene. The V end lost 1 base, the J end lost 7 bases, and 10 bases lay between the germline ends. The CDR3 sequence: CASSEVQAGTQYF. CDR3 coding DNA: TGTGCCAGCAGTGAAGTCCAGGCGGGGACCCAGTACTTC.

This chain joins TRBV4-3 and TRBJ1-5; no definite D call. The CDR3 runs to 15 residues. V was trimmed by 0 bases and J by 1 base, leaving 7 bases between them. CDR1 and CDR2 (germline): LGHNA, YSLEER. CDR3 sequence (DNA): TGCGCCAGCAGCCAAGATTGGAACAGCAATCAGCCCCAGCATTTT. As protein: CASSQDWNSNQPQHF.

J is TRBJ1-2 and V is TRBV7-9, with TRBD1 as a possible D gene (5 bases). This CDR3 region has 13 residues. Germline CDR1 SEHNR, CDR2 FQNEAQ (reference sequence). V gave up 7 bases and J gave up 8 bases, with 17 bases separating them. The CDR3 spells CASTPPGILGYTF. As DNA, the CDR3 is TGTGCCAGCACCCCCCCAGGGATTCTCGGCTACACCTTC.

This chain connects TRBV7-2 to TRBJ2-1; 7 nucleotides line up with TRBD2. The germline gives CDR1 SGHTA, CDR2 FQGNSA. The ends lost 3 bases at V and 1 base at J; junction bases unmatched: 9. The CDR3 totals 17 residues. The CDR3 DNA follows: TGTGCCAGCAGCTTCCTCAGTGGGGGGGTTTCCTACAATGAGCAGTTCTTC. Translation gives CASSFLSGGVSYNEQFF.

Turning to this clone: In the same sample, other DNA sequences code for this CDR3. J is TRBJ1-2 and V is TRBV10-3; D is uncertain. This CDR3 spans 13 amino acids. Trimming removed 2 bases from V and 3 bases from J, with 7 bases in between. Germline lookup yields CDR1 ENHRY and CDR2 SYGVKD. The CDR3 region is CAISEGRDYGYTF. CDR3 bases: TGTGCCATCAGTGAGGGTAGGGACTATGGCTACACCTTC.

CDR3 DNA sequence: TGTGCCAGCTCACCCGAACTAGCGGGGTTTCAGTCCGGGGAGCTGTTTTTT. This sequence encodes CASSPELAGFQSGELFF. The chain carries TRBV18 and TRBJ2-2; 10 bases agree with TRBD2. This CDR3 spans 17 amino acids. Germline V gives CDR1 KGHSH, CDR2 LQKENI. V was pared by 3 bases and J by 6 bases, with 10 bases of the junction left unmatched.